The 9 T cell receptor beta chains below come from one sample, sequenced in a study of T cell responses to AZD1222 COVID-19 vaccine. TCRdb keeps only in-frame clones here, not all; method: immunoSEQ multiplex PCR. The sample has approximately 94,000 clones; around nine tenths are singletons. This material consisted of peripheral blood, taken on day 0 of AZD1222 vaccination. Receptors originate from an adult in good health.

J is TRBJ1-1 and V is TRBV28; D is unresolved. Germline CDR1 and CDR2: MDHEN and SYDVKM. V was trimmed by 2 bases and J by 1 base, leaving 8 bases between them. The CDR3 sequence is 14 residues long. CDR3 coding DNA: TGTGCCAGCAGTTTAATTCCGCGGAACACTGAAGCTTTCTTT. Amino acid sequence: CASSLIPRNTEAFF. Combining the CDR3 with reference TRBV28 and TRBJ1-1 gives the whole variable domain DVKVTQSSRYLVKRTGEKVFLECVQDMDHENMFWYRQDPGLGLRLIYFSYDVKMKEKGDIPEGYSVSREKKERFSLILESASTNQTSMYLCASSLIPRNTEAFFGQGTRLTVV.

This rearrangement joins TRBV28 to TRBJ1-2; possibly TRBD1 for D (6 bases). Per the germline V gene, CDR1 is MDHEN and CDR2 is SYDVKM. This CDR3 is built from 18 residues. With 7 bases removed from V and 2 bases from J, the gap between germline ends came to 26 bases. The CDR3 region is CASNPGGQGATSNYGYTF. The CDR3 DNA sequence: TGTGCCAGCAACCCCGGGGGCCAGGGCGCCACCTCCAACTATGGCTACACCTTC.

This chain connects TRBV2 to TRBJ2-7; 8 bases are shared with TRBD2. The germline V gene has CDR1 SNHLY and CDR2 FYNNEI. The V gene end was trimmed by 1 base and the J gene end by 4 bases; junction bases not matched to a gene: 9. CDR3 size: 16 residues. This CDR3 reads CASSEGRAGDEYEQYF. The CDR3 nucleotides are TGTGCCAGCAGTGAAGGAAGAGCGGGAGACGAATACGAGCAGTACTTC.

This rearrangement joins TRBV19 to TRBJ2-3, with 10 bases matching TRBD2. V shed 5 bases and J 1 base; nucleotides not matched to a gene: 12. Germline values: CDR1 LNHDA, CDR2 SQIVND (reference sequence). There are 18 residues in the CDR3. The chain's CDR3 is CASSSPGTSASGTDTQYF. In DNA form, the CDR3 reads TGTGCCAGTAGTTCCCCCGGGACTAGCGCATCCGGCACAGATACGCAGTATTTT.

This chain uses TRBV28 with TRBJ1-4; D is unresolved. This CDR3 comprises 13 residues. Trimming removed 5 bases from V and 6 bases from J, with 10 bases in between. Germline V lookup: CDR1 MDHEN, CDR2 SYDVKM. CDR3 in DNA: TGTGCCAGCAGTCCCTACTTGGATGAAAAACTGTTTTTT. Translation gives CASSPYLDEKLFF.

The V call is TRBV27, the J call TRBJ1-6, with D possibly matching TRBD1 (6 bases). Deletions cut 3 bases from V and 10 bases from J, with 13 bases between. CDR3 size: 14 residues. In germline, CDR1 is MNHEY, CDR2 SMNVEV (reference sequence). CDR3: CASSFPGGGSPLHF. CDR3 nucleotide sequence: TGTGCCAGCAGTTTTCCCGGGGGCGGCTCACCCCTCCACTTT.

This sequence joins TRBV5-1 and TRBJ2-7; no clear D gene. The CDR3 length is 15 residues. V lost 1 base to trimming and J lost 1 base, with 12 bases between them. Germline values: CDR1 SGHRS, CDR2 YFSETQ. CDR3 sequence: CASSLFVGESYEQYF. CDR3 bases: TGCGCCAGCAGCTTGTTTGTGGGTGAGTCCTACGAGCAGTACTTC.

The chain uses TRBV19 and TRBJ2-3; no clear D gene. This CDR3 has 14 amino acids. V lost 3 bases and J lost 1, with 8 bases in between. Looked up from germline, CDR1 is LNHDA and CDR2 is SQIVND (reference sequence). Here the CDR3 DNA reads TGTGCCAGTAGTATGGACGGCGGCACAGATACGCAGTATTTT. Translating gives CASSMDGGTDTQYF.

This CDR3 is CASSLRDTRTDTQYF. In nucleotides, the CDR3 is TGTGCCAGCAGTTTGAGGGACACCCGCACAGATACGCAGTATTTT. The genes are TRBV28 and TRBJ2-3; a possible D gene is TRBD1 (6 bases). The ends were cut back, 3 bases at V and 1 base at J, with 11 bases in the middle. Germline CDR1 MDHEN, CDR2 SYDVKM. The CDR3 spans 15 residues.